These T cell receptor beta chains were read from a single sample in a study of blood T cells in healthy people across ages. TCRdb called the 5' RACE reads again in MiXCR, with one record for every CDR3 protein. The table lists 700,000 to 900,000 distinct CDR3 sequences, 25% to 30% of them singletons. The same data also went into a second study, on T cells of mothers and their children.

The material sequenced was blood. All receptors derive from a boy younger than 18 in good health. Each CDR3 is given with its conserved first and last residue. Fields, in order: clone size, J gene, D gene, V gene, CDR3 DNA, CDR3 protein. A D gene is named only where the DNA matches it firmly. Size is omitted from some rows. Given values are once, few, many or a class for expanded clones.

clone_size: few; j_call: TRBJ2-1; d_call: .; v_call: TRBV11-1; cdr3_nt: TGTGCCAGCAGCTTATCGGGACTCTCCGATGAGCAGTTCTTC; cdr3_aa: CASSLSGLSDEQFF
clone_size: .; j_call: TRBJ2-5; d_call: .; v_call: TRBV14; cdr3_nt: TGTGCCAGCAGCCAAATTACCCTACAAGAGACCCAGTACTTC; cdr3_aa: CASSQITLQETQYF
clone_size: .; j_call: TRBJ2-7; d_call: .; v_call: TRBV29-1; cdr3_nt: TGCAGCGTTGATTCCGGCCGCTCCTACGAGCAGTACTTC; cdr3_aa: CSVDSGRSYEQYF
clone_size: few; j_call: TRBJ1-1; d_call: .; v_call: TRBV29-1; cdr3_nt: TGCAGCGTAACGAAGGGCATGAACACTGAAGCTTTCTTT; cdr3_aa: CSVTKGMNTEAFF
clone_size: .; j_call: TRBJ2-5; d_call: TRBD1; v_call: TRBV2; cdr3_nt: TGTGCCAGCAGTGAGTCCTTGACAGGGACCGTTCAAGAGACCCAGTACTTC; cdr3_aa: CASSESLTGTVQETQYF
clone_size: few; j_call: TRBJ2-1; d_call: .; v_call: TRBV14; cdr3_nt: TGTGCCAGCAGCCTCCCGGGGACTTCCAGGGAGCAGTTCTTC; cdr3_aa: CASSLPGTSREQFF
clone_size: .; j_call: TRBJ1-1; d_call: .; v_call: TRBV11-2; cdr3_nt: TGTGCCAGCAGCTCCTCGTGGGACATGAACACTGAAGCTTTCTTT; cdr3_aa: CASSSSWDMNTEAFF
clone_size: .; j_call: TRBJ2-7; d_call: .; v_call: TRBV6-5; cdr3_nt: TGTGCCGGCGGGCAGGGCAAAGAGCAGTACTTC; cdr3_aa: CAGGQGKEQYF
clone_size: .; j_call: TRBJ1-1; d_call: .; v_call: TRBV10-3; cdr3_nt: TGTGCCATCAGTGGGAGGGGGACGGGAAAAAACACTGAAGCTTTCTTT; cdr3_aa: CAISGRGTGKNTEAFF
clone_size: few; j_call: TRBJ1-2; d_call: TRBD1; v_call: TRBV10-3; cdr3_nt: TGTGCCATCGCGGGACAGGGTTACGATGGCTACACCTTC; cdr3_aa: CAIAGQGYDGYTF
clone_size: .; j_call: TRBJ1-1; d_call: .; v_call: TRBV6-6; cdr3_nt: TGTGCCAGCAGTTACGTTCGGGGGGGGAACACTGAAGCTTTCTTT; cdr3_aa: CASSYVRGGNTEAFF
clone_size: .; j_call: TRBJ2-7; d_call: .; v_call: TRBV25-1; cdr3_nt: TGTGCCAGCAGTGTCTACAGGGGGGGGCGTGACGAGCAGTACTTC; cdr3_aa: CASSVYRGGRDEQYF
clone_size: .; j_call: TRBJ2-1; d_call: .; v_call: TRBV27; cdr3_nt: TGTGCCAGCAGTTTAAGTGCACCTTATGAGCAGTTCTTC; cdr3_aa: CASSLSAPYEQFF
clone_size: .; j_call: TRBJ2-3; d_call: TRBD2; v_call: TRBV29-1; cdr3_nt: TGCAGCGTTGGCCCCCCAGCGGGGTACACAGATACGCAGTATTTT; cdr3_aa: CSVGPPAGYTDTQYF
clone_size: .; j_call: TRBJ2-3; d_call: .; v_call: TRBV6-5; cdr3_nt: TGTGCCAGCGGGGGGGCGGGCACAGATACGCAGTATTTT; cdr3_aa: CASGGAGTDTQYF
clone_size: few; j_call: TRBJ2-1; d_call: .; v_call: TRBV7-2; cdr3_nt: TGTGCCAGCTCGCGGGCGGCCCACAATGAGCAGTTCTTC; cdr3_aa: CASSRAAHNEQFF